These 4 T cell receptor beta chains were sequenced from one sample in a study of blood T cell repertoires in COVID-19. Clones were sequenced by immunoSEQ multiplex PCR, and TCRdb holds only the in-frame ones, with some missing. The sample has under 200,000 clones, approximately 91% seen once. Sample: peripheral blood. The origin of the receptors is a man aged 18 to 35 with active or convalescent COVID-19.

The rearrangement links TRBV7-2 to TRBJ2-1, with a tentative D call TRBD2 (6 bases). Trimming shortened V by 5 bases and J by 1 base, and 15 bases separated the two germline ends. The CDR3 sequence is 16 residues long. Per the germline V gene, CDR1 is SGHTA and CDR2 is FQGNSA. The CDR3 coding sequence is TGTGCCAGCAGCCTAAGGGGCGGGATATCCTACAATGAGCAGTTCTTC. Its protein product is CASSLRGGISYNEQFF.

The rearrangement uses TRBV5-1 and TRBJ1-1; D not resolved. The CDR3 has 14 amino acids. Germline CDR1 and CDR2: SGHRS and YFSETQ. V was shortened by 0 bases and J by 0 bases, with 6 bases between the two germline ends. CDR3 nucleotide sequence: TGCGCCAGCAGCTTGGACACTATGAACACTGAAGCTTTCTTT. Its protein product is CASSLDTMNTEAFF.

The gene calls are TRBV30 and TRBJ1-2, with TRBD1 matching over 9 bases. CDR3 length equals 13 residues. After removal of 3 bases from V and 6 bases from J, the junction contained 5 bases not matched to a gene. The germline V gene encodes CDR1 GTSNPN and CDR2 SVGIG (reference sequence). CDR3 region: CAWRGTGRNGYTF. The CDR3 DNA reads TGTGCCTGGAGGGGGACAGGGCGGAATGGCTACACCTTC.

CDR3 protein: CASTVGLAGAYEQYF. The CDR3 DNA reads as TGTGCCAGCACCGTGGGGCTAGCGGGAGCCTACGAGCAGTACTTC. The V gene is TRBV7-3, the J gene TRBJ2-7; 10 bases align to TRBD2. CDR3 size: 15 residues. With 7 bases clipped from V and 2 bases from J, the junction kept 8 bases outside the gene matches. Germline CDR1 and CDR2: SGHTA and FQGTGA.